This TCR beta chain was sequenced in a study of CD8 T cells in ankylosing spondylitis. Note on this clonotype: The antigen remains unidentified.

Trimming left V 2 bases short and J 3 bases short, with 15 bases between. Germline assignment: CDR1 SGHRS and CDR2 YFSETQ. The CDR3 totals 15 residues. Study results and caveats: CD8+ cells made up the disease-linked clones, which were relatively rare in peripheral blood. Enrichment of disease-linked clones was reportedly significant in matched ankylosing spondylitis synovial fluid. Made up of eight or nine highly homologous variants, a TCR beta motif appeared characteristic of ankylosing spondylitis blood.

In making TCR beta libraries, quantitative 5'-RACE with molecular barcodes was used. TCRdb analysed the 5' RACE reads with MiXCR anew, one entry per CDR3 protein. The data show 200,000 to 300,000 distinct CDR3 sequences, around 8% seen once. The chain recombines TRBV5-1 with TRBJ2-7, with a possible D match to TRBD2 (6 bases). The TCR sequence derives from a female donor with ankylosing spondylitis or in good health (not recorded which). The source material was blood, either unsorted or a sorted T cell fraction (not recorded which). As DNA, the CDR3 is TGCGCCAGCAGCTTAGCAGGTCAGGGAGGCTACGAGCAGTACTTC. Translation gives CASSLAGQGGYEQYF.